The T cell receptor (beta chain) under discussion was sequenced for a study of cytomegalovirus exposure and HLA in healthy donors. Study summary: Earlier sequencing of 150 million to 200 million T cells yielded nearly 120 million unique TCR beta sequences. Overall study results and limits: As confirmed in vitro, a few CMV-associated chains were specific for CMV antigens. Follow-up analysis later connected one missense variant in DCLRE1C with trimming of TCR beta V- and J-genes. Previously analyzed data showed that most TCR beta V segments were productive at a frequency of about 90% or about 30%.

V was trimmed by 5 bases and J by 5 bases, leaving 7 bases between them. CDR3 size: 12 residues. Per germline, CDR1 MNHEY and CDR2 SVGAGI. 60 Vbeta and 13 Jbeta primers were used in PCR. This table comes from immunoSEQ multiplex PCR, and its TCRdb copy is limited to in-frame clones, with some not included. The sample carries about 140,000 clones, roughly 78% recorded once. About this clone itself: The antigen remains unidentified.

The gene calls are TRBV6-5 and TRBJ1-5; D is uncertain. The sequenced material came from PBMCs. The receptor's source is a man aged 25 to 40 in good health and CMV-seronegative. The DNA for the CDR3 is TGTGCCAGCAGTACTACGGATCAGCCCCAGCATTTT. This translates into CASSTTDQPQHF.